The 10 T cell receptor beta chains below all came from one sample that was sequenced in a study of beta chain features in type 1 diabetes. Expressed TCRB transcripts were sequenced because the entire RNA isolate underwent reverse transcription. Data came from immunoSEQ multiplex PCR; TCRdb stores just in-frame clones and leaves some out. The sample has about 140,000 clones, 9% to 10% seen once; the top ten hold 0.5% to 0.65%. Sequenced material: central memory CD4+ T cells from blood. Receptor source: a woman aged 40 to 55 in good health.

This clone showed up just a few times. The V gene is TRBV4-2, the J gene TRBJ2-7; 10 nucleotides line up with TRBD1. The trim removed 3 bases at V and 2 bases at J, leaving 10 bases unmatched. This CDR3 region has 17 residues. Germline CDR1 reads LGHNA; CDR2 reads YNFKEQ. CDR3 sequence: CASSQAMGQGITYEQYF. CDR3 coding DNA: TGTGCCAGCAGCCAGGCCATGGGACAGGGGATAACCTACGAGCAGTACTTC.

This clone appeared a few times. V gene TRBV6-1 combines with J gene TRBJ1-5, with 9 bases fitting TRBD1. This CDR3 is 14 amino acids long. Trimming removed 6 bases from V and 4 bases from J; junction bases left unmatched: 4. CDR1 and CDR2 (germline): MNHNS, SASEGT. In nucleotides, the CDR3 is TGTGCCAGCAGAGACAGGGGGTGGAATCAGCCCCAGCATTTT. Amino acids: CASRDRGWNQPQHF.

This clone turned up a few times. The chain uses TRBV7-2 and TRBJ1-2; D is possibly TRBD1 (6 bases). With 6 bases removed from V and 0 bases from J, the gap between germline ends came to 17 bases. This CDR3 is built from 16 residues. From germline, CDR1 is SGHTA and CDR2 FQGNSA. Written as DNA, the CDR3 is TGTGCCAGCAGTTTGGGCGGGGGGCGAGCTAACTATGGCTACACCTTC. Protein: CASSLGGGRANYGYTF.

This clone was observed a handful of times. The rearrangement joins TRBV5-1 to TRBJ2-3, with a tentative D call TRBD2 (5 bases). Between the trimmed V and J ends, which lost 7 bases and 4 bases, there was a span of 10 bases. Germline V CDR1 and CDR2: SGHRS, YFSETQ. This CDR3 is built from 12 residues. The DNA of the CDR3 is TGCGCCAGCTCCGAGGAGGCAGATACGCAGTATTTT. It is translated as CASSEEADTQYF. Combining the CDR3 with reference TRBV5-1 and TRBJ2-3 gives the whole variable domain KAGVTQTPRYLIKTRGQQVTLSCSPISGHRSVSWYQQTPGQGLQFLFEYFSETQRNKGNFPGRFSGRQFSNSRSEMNVSTLELGDSALYLCASSEEADTQYFGPGTRLTVL.

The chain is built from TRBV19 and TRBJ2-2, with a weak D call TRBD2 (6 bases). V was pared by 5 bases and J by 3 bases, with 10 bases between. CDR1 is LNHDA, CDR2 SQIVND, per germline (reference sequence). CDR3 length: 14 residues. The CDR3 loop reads CASSEWGDTGELFF. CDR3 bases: TGTGCCAGTAGTGAGTGGGGGGACACCGGGGAGCTGTTTTTT.

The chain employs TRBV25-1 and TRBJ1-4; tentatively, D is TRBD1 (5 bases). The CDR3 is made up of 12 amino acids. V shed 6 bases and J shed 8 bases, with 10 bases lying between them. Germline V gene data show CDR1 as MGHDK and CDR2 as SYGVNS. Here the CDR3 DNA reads TGTGCCAGCAGGCAGGGTTGGGAAAAACTGTTTTTT. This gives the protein CASRQGWEKLFF.

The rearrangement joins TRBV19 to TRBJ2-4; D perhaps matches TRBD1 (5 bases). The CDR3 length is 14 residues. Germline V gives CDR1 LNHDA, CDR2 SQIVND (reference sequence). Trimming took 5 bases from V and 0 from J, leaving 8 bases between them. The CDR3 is CASSQGEAKNIQYF. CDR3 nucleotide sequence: TGTGCCAGTAGTCAAGGGGAAGCCAAAAACATTCAGTACTTC. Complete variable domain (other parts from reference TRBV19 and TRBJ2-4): DGGITQSPKYLFRKEGQNVTLSCEQNLNHDAMYWYRQDPGQGLRLIYYSQIVNDFQKGDIAEGYSVSREKKESFPLTVTSAQKNPTAFYLCASSQGEAKNIQYFGAGTRLSVL.

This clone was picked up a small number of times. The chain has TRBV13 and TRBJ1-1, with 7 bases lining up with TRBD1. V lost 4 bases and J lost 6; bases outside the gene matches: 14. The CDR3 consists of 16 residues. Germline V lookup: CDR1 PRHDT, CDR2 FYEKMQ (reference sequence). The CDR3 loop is CASSSSLMAGGSEAFF. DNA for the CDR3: TGTGCCAGCAGCTCCTCCTTGATGGCAGGGGGATCTGAAGCTTTCTTT.

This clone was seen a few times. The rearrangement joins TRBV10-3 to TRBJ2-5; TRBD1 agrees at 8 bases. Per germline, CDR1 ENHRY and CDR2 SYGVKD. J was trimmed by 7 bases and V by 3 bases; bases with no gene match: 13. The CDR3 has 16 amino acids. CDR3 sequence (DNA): TGTGCCATCAGTGACCAGGCGACAGGGGCCTCGGGGACCCAGTACTTC. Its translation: CAISDQATGASGTQYF.

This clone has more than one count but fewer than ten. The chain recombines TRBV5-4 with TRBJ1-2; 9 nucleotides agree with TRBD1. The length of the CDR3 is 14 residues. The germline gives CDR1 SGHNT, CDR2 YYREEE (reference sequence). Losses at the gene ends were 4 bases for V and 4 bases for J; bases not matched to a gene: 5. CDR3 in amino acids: CASSHLGQGYGYTF. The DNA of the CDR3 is TGTGCCAGCAGCCATTTGGGACAGGGCTATGGCTACACCTTC. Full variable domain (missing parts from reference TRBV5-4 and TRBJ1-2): ETGVTQSPTHLIKTRGQQVTLRCSSQSGHNTVSWYQQALGQGPQFIFQYYREEENGRGNFPPRFSGLQFPNYSSELNVNALELDDSALYLCASSHLGQGYGYTFGSGTRLTVV.